This T cell receptor beta chain is from a study of cytomegalovirus exposure and HLA in healthy donors. General study results and limits: After further analysis at a later stage, around 17,000 TCR beta sequences were associated with HLA alleles at 0.05 false discovery rate.

Germline values: CDR1 SEHNR, CDR2 FQNEAQ (reference sequence). CDR3 length: 18 amino acids. With 4 bases clipped from V and 4 bases from J, the junction kept 16 bases outside the gene matches. About this clone itself: Antigen specificity is unknown.

60 Vbeta and 13 Jbeta primers were used in PCR. Data came from immunoSEQ multiplex PCR; TCRdb stores just in-frame clones and leaves some out. The table records 150,000 to 200,000 clones, 83% of them present only once. The J gene is TRBJ1-2, the V gene TRBV7-9; 9 bases fit TRBD1. The clonotype was recovered from a middle-aged man in good health and CMV-seronegative. Sequences were obtained from PBMCs. CDR3 coding DNA: TGTGCCAGCAGCTCAACACTAGGACAGGGGCAATTTTCCTATGGCTACACCTTC. It is translated as CASSSTLGQGQFSYGYTF.